This is a list of T cell receptor beta chains from one sample in a study of blood T cell repertoires in COVID-19. The table came from immunoSEQ multiplex PCR; TCRdb's copy has only in-frame clones and leaves some out. The sample yields 350,000 to 400,000 clones, 90% seen once. Sequences were obtained from peripheral blood. These receptor sequences come from a young man with active or convalescent COVID-19. CDR3s include the opening cysteine and the closing phenylalanine or tryptophan. The D gene is left open where the match is weak. The size entry is marked missing in some rows and otherwise reads once, few, many or a size class.

clone_size: .
v_call: TRBV5-1
d_call: TRBD1
j_call: TRBJ2-7
cdr3_aa: CASSLGDRGGVGEQYF
cdr3_nt: TGCGCCAGCAGCTTGGGGGACAGGGGCGGAGTAGGTGAGCAGTACTTC

clone_size: once
v_call: TRBV7-9
d_call: TRBD2
j_call: TRBJ2-7
cdr3_aa: CASSLRASGSYEQYF
cdr3_nt: TGTGCCAGCAGCCTGAGGGCTAGCGGGAGTTACGAGCAGTACTTC

clone_size: few
v_call: TRBV29-1
d_call: .
j_call: TRBJ2-7
cdr3_aa: CSVESRDYEQYF
cdr3_nt: TGCAGCGTTGAAAGCCGGGACTACGAGCAGTACTTC

clone_size: .
v_call: TRBV6-2/TRBV6-3
d_call: TRBD1
j_call: TRBJ1-5
cdr3_aa: CASSYLISRGISNQPQHF
cdr3_nt: TGTGCCAGCAGTTACCTCATTTCCAGGGGGATTAGCAATCAGCCCCAGCATTTT

clone_size: .
v_call: TRBV28
d_call: TRBD1
j_call: TRBJ1-5
cdr3_aa: CASLPGTANQPQHF
cdr3_nt: TGTGCCAGCCTTCCCGGGACAGCCAATCAGCCCCAGCATTTT

clone_size: .
v_call: TRBV14
d_call: TRBD1
j_call: TRBJ1-2
cdr3_aa: CASSIDRTGYYGYTF
cdr3_nt: TGTGCCAGCAGCATTGACCGGACAGGGTACTATGGCTACACCTTC

clone_size: few
v_call: TRBV15
d_call: .
j_call: TRBJ1-2
cdr3_aa: CATSRDTRSSNYGYTF
cdr3_nt: TGTGCCACCAGCAGAGACACCAGGTCCTCTAACTATGGCTACACCTTC

clone_size: .
v_call: TRBV19
d_call: .
j_call: TRBJ1-4
cdr3_aa: CASSSDEKLFF
cdr3_nt: TGTGCCAGTAGTTCAGATGAAAAACTGTTTTTT

clone_size: .
v_call: TRBV5-6
d_call: TRBD1
j_call: TRBJ2-5
cdr3_aa: CASSRGDRGSETQYF
cdr3_nt: TGTGCCAGCAGCCGCGGGGACAGGGGGTCGGAGACCCAGTACTTC

clone_size: .
v_call: TRBV6-5
d_call: .
j_call: TRBJ1-5
cdr3_aa: CASSPRDQPQHF
cdr3_nt: TGTGCCAGCAGTCCCCGGGATCAGCCCCAGCATTTT

clone_size: .
v_call: TRBV7-9
d_call: .
j_call: TRBJ2-2
cdr3_aa: CASRGREFTGELFF
cdr3_nt: TGTGCCAGCCGCGGCCGAGAATTCACCGGGGAGCTGTTTTTT

clone_size: .
v_call: TRBV7-2
d_call: TRBD1
j_call: TRBJ1-1
cdr3_aa: CASSPQQGMLNTEAFF
cdr3_nt: TGTGCCAGCAGCCCTCAACAGGGGATGTTGAACACTGAAGCTTTCTTT

clone_size: .
v_call: TRBV6-5
d_call: TRBD1
j_call: TRBJ1-1
cdr3_aa: CASSYGGGRTEAFF
cdr3_nt: TGTGCCAGCAGTTACGGAGGGGGCCGGACTGAAGCTTTCTTT

clone_size: .
v_call: TRBV2
d_call: TRBD2
j_call: TRBJ2-1
cdr3_aa: CASSPGLAGIYNEQFF
cdr3_nt: TGTGCCAGCAGCCCCGGTCTAGCGGGAATCTACAATGAGCAGTTCTTC

clone_size: once
v_call: TRBV18
d_call: .
j_call: TRBJ1-4
cdr3_aa: CASSLGGLNEKLFF
cdr3_nt: TGTGCCAGCTCTCTTGGGGGCCTAAATGAAAAACTGTTTTTT

clone_size: once
v_call: TRBV27
d_call: .
j_call: TRBJ2-1
cdr3_aa: CASSLLIDNEQFF
cdr3_nt: TGTGCCAGCAGCCTTTTAATAGACAATGAGCAGTTCTTC

clone_size: .
v_call: TRBV10-3
d_call: .
j_call: TRBJ1-4
cdr3_aa: CAISGGQNNEKLFF
cdr3_nt: TGTGCCATCAGTGGCGGACAGAATAATGAAAAACTGTTTTTT

clone_size: .
v_call: TRBV6-4
d_call: TRBD1
j_call: TRBJ2-1
cdr3_aa: CASSSRDRVNEQFF
cdr3_nt: TGTGCCAGCAGTTCCCGGGACAGGGTCAATGAGCAGTTCTTC

clone_size: .
v_call: TRBV7-9
d_call: .
j_call: TRBJ2-1
cdr3_aa: CASSPPNSYNEQFF
cdr3_nt: TGTGCCAGCAGCCCCCCAAACTCCTACAATGAGCAGTTCTTC

clone_size: .
v_call: TRBV5-1
d_call: TRBD2
j_call: TRBJ2-7
cdr3_aa: CASSRGGGSGDEQYF
cdr3_nt: TGCGCCAGCAGCCGGGGAGGCGGGAGTGGAGACGAGCAGTACTTC

clone_size: .
v_call: TRBV4-2
d_call: TRBD1
j_call: TRBJ2-7
cdr3_aa: CASSQRGQGVREQYF
cdr3_nt: TGTGCCAGCAGCCAAAGGGGACAGGGTGTTCGGGAGCAGTACTTC

clone_size: once
v_call: TRBV28
d_call: TRBD2
j_call: TRBJ2-7
cdr3_aa: CASKGGLAPPALLEQYF
cdr3_nt: TGTGCCAGCAAAGGTGGACTAGCGCCACCGGCCCTCCTCGAGCAGTACTTC

clone_size: .
v_call: TRBV7-2
d_call: TRBD1
j_call: TRBJ1-3
cdr3_aa: CASSHDRVGNTIYF
cdr3_nt: TGTGCCAGCAGCCACGACAGGGTTGGAAACACCATATATTTT

clone_size: .
v_call: TRBV5-1
d_call: TRBD1
j_call: TRBJ1-4
cdr3_aa: CASSEYRGNGNEKLFF
cdr3_nt: TGCGCCAGCAGCGAGTACAGGGGAAACGGCAATGAAAAACTGTTTTTT

clone_size: .
v_call: TRBV15
d_call: .
j_call: TRBJ1-2
cdr3_aa: CATSERAPKGYTF
cdr3_nt: TGTGCCACCAGCGAGAGGGCCCCAAAGGGCTACACCTTC

clone_size: few
v_call: TRBV13
d_call: .
j_call: TRBJ1-3
cdr3_aa: CASSPNPGQPIENTIYF
cdr3_nt: TGTGCCAGCAGCCCCAATCCGGGACAACCAATTGAAAACACCATATATTTT

clone_size: .
v_call: TRBV19
d_call: TRBD1
j_call: TRBJ2-2
cdr3_aa: CAAGQGLRELFF
cdr3_nt: TGTGCCGCGGGACAGGGCCTGCGGGAGCTGTTTTTT

clone_size: .
v_call: TRBV24-1
d_call: TRBD1
j_call: TRBJ1-5
cdr3_aa: CATSETGGRDQPQHF
cdr3_nt: TGTGCCACCAGTGAGACAGGGGGCAGGGATCAGCCCCAGCATTTT

clone_size: .
v_call: TRBV28
d_call: .
j_call: TRBJ2-3
cdr3_aa: CASRGGADTQYF
cdr3_nt: TGTGCCAGCAGAGGGGGAGCAGATACGCAGTATTTT

clone_size: .
v_call: TRBV7-6
d_call: TRBD2
j_call: TRBJ2-3
cdr3_aa: CASSLDPPPSGSTDTQYF
cdr3_nt: TGTGCCAGCAGCTTAGACCCCCCCCCTAGCGGAAGCACAGATACGCAGTATTTT

clone_size: .
v_call: TRBV6-6
d_call: TRBD1
j_call: TRBJ1-1
cdr3_aa: CASSYLQGRTEAFF
cdr3_nt: TGTGCCAGCAGTTACCTACAGGGGAGGACTGAAGCTTTCTTT

clone_size: few
v_call: TRBV6-5
d_call: TRBD2
j_call: TRBJ2-1
cdr3_aa: CASSYPLAGLSEQFF
cdr3_nt: TGTGCCAGCAGTTACCCGCTAGCGGGGTTAAGTGAGCAGTTCTTC

clone_size: .
v_call: TRBV14
d_call: .
j_call: TRBJ1-2
cdr3_aa: CASSQYGGNYGYTF
cdr3_nt: TGTGCCAGCAGCCAATATGGAGGTAACTATGGCTACACCTTC

clone_size: .
v_call: TRBV24-1
d_call: .
j_call: TRBJ1-5
cdr3_aa: CATSDFADQPQHF
cdr3_nt: TGTGCCACCAGTGATTTTGCGGATCAGCCCCAGCATTTT

clone_size: .
v_call: TRBV19
d_call: .
j_call: TRBJ1-1
cdr3_aa: CASSPRWMNTEAFF
cdr3_nt: TGTGCCAGTAGTCCCAGGTGGATGAACACTGAAGCTTTCTTT

clone_size: .
v_call: TRBV28
d_call: .
j_call: TRBJ1-5
cdr3_aa: CASSLPQGIGQPQHF
cdr3_nt: TGTGCCAGCAGTTTACCGCAGGGGATCGGTCAGCCCCAGCATTTT

clone_size: .
v_call: TRBV5-1
d_call: .
j_call: TRBJ1-1
cdr3_aa: CASSPGGGEREAFF
cdr3_nt: TGCGCCAGCAGCCCAGGTGGAGGGGAACGTGAAGCTTTCTTT

clone_size: .
v_call: TRBV7-9
d_call: TRBD1
j_call: TRBJ2-7
cdr3_aa: CASSFWTGPNRGYEQYF
cdr3_nt: TGTGCCAGCAGCTTCTGGACAGGGCCTAACAGGGGCTACGAGCAGTACTTC

clone_size: .
v_call: TRBV15
d_call: .
j_call: TRBJ1-4
cdr3_aa: CATSLDSVAKLFF
cdr3_nt: TGTGCCACCAGCTTAGACAGCGTAGCAAAACTGTTTTTT

clone_size: .
v_call: TRBV7-6
d_call: .
j_call: TRBJ1-3
cdr3_aa: CASSLVQPHNSGNTIYF
cdr3_nt: TGTGCCAGCAGCTTAGTACAGCCGCATAACTCTGGAAACACCATATATTTT

clone_size: .
v_call: TRBV9
d_call: TRBD2
j_call: TRBJ2-5
cdr3_aa: CASSVGSSGGAYQETQYF
cdr3_nt: TGTGCCAGCAGCGTAGGGTCTAGCGGGGGGGCCTATCAAGAGACCCAGTACTTC

clone_size: .
v_call: TRBV28
d_call: .
j_call: TRBJ1-2
cdr3_aa: CASSFGPPGTGRYYGYTF
cdr3_nt: TGTGCCAGCAGTTTTGGCCCCCCTGGAACAGGGAGATATTATGGCTACACCTTC

clone_size: .
v_call: TRBV3-1/TRBV3-2
d_call: .
j_call: TRBJ2-6
cdr3_aa: CASSRQASGANVLTF
cdr3_nt: TGTGCCAGCAGCCGGCAGGCCTCTGGGGCCAACGTCCTGACTTTC

clone_size: .
v_call: TRBV6-2/TRBV6-3
d_call: TRBD2
j_call: TRBJ2-1
cdr3_aa: CASSLLAGDSYNEQFF
cdr3_nt: TGTGCCAGCAGCTTACTAGCGGGGGACTCCTACAATGAGCAGTTCTTC

clone_size: .
v_call: TRBV9
d_call: .
j_call: TRBJ1-3
cdr3_aa: CASSVADRSSGNTIYF
cdr3_nt: TGTGCCAGCAGCGTAGCTGACAGGAGCTCTGGAAACACCATATATTTT

clone_size: .
v_call: TRBV5-1
d_call: TRBD1
j_call: TRBJ2-5
cdr3_aa: CASSLRQGLGETQYF
cdr3_nt: TGCGCCAGCAGCCTGCGACAGGGCCTGGGGGAGACCCAGTACTTC